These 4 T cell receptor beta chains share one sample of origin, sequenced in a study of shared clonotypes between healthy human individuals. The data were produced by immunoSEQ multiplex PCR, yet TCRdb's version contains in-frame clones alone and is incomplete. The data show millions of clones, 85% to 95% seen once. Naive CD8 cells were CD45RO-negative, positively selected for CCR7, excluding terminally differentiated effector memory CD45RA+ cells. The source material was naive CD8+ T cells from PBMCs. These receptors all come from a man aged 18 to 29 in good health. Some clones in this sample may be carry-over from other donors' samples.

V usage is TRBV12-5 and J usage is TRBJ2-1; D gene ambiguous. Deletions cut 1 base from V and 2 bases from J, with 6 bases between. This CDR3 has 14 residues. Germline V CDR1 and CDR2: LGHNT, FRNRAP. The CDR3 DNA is TGTGCTAGTGGTTTGGGCTCAGCCTACAATGAGCAGTTCTTC. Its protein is CASGLGSAYNEQFF.

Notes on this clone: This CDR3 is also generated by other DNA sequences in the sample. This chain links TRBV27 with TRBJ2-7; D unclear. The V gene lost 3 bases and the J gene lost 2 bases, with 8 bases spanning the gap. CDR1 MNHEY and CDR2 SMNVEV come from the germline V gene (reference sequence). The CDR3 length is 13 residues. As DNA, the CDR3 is TGTGCCAGCAGTTTCGGTCTCACCTACGAGCAGTACTTC. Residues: CASSFGLTYEQYF.

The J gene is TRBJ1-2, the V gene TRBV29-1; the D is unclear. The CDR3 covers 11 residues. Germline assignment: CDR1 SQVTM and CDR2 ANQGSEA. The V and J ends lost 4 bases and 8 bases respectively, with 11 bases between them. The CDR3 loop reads CSVVLGSGYTF. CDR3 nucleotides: TGCAGCGTTGTACTCGGCTCGGGCTACACCTTC.

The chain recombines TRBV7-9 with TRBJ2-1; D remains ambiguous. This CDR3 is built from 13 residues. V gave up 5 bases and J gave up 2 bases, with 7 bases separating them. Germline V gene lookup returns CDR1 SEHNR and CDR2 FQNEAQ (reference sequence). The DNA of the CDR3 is TGTGCCAGCAGCCCGTGGACCTACAATGAGCAGTTCTTC. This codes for CASSPWTYNEQFF.